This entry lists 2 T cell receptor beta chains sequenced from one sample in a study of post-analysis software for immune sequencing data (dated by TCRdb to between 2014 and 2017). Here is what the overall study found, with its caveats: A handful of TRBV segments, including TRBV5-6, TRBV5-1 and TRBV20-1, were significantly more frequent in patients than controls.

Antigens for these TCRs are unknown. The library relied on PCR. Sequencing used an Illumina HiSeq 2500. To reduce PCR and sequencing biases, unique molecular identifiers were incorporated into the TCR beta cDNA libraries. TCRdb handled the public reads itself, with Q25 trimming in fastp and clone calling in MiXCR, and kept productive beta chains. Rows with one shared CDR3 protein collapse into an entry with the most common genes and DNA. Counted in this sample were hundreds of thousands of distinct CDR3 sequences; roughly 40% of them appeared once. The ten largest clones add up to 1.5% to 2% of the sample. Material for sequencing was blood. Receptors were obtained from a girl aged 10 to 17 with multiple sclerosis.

The DNA of the CDR3 is TGTGCCAGCAGCAATAGCGGGGGGGGCTATTACGAGCAGTACTTC. Translating it yields CASSNSGGGYYEQYF. V is TRBV7-2 and J is TRBJ2-7; 11 bases map to TRBD2. V shed 5 bases, J shed 4 bases, and the junction held 7 bases outside the gene matches. Germline values: CDR1 SGHTA, CDR2 FQGNSA. This CDR3 is 15 amino acids long.

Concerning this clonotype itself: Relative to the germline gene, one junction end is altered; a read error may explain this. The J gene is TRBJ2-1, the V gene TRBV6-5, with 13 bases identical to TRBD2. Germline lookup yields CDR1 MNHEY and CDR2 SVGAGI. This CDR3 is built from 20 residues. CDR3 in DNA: TGTGCCAGCAGTCACTCGGGGACTAGCGGGGAGAATCCCTCCTACAATGAGCAGTTCTTC. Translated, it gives CASSHSGTSGENPSYNEQFF.